This TCR beta chain was found in a study of T cells in Graves' hyperthyroidism and ophthalmopathy. Findings and limits, study-wide: A 13 V-J model separated ophthalmopathy from stable hyperthyroidism.

For this clonotype: Its antigen remains unidentified.

Ophthalmopathy patients had moderate-to-severe active disease, CAS ≥3, NOSPECS ≥4, and disease duration under 3 months. Exclusions: uncontrolled infection, other autoimmune disease, pregnancy, lactation. Orbital computed tomography and thyroid ultrasound, together with serum TRAb and thyroxine and clinical symptoms, were used for diagnoses. The CDR3 sequence is 12 residues long. The germline CDR1 and CDR2 sequences are MNHEY and SVGAGI. The trim removed 6 bases at V and 13 bases at J, leaving 10 bases unmatched. Regions amplified from RNA transcripts were the TCR beta CDR3 regions. When the TCR CDR3 underwent first-round RT-PCR, the HTBI primer set was used. TCRdb re-called the multiplex PCR reads through MiXCR, storing one row per CDR3 protein. The sample consists of about 410,000 distinct CDR3 sequences, approximately 15% of them appearing once.

J is TRBJ2-5 and V is TRBV6-5, with 8 bases lining up with TRBD1. The sequencing input was blood. This TCR came from a man younger than 35 with Graves' ophthalmopathy. The CDR3 nucleotides read TGTGCCAGCAGCCTCGGACAGGGCCTTTGGTACTTC. It specifies CASSLGQGLWYF.